Below, one T cell receptor (beta chain) is given with its context. Antigen unknown. As for time point: newly diagnosed GD, antithyroid drugs for less than 3 months. Preparation of the TCR library used RNA extracted from PBMCs. Per germline, CDR1 MNHEY and CDR2 SMNVEV (reference sequence). There are 16 residues in the CDR3. Trimming at V came to 8 bases and at J to 5 bases, leaving 16 bases not matched to a gene. Arm-PCR of CDR3 regions and iRepertoire HTBI primers were the basis on which TCR beta libraries were built. Authors' data handling: Gene usage covered approximately 60 TRBV and roughly 13 TRBJ segments. Using its own MiXCR run on the multiplex PCR reads, TCRdb lists one record per CDR3 protein. TCRdb, not the authors, supplied the V and J calls. Of approximately 230,000 distinct CDR3 sequences in the sample, roughly 18% were seen once. These data come from a study of regulatory T cells in long-lasting Graves disease. Whole-study results and caveats: Newly diagnosed patients shared 950 to 1,000 public clonotypes; persistent patients shared under 3,000. Not thyroid tissue but only peripheral blood was studied.

The chain employs TRBV27 and TRBJ2-7, with 9 bases aligning to TRBD2. The source was peripheral blood mononuclear cells (PBMCs), collected at new diagnosis, from a patient treated with antithyroid drugs. The clonotype was recovered from a female donor with Graves disease. The CDR3 loop reads CASPRDGLAGHNEQYF. The CDR3 DNA reads as TGTGCCAGCCCCCGGGATGGGCTAGCGGGACACAACGAGCAGTACTTC.